The 18 T cell receptor beta chains below were found in one sample sequenced in a study of T cell responses to AZD1222 COVID-19 vaccine. Libraries were prepared by immunoSEQ multiplex PCR; TCRdb keeps only in-frame clonotypes and omits some of them. The sample yields about 140,000 clones, about 89% seen once. The specimen comprised peripheral blood, sampled on day 0 of AZD1222 vaccination. These TCRs come from an adult in good health.

The chain has TRBV6-5 and TRBJ2-2, with 7 bases aligning to TRBD2. CDR3 length equals 15 residues. Per germline, CDR1 MNHEY and CDR2 SVGAGI. V trimming: 2 bases; J trimming: 7 bases; junction bases outside the gene matches: 7. CDR3 sequence reads: CASSYGWEGGGELFF. CDR3 nucleotide sequence: TGTGCCAGCAGTTACGGGTGGGAGGGAGGCGGGGAGCTGTTTTTT.

The genes are TRBV28 and TRBJ1-6; D is possibly TRBD1 (6 bases). The germline gives CDR1 MDHEN, CDR2 SYDVKM. With 5 bases removed from V and 9 bases from J, the gap between germline ends came to 20 bases. This CDR3 has 16 residues. CDR3 nucleotides: TGTGCCAGCAGTCCCCGCTCGACAGGCTTCATTTCACCCCTCCACTTT. This translates into CASSPRSTGFISPLHF.

Of note for this clone: Distinct nucleotide sequences in the sample also encode this CDR3. The chain carries TRBV6-4 and TRBJ2-7; 10 bases fit TRBD2. Germline V gene sequence: CDR1 MRHNA, CDR2 SNTAGT. The CDR3 is 15 residues long. The trim removed 3 bases at V and 0 bases at J, leaving 2 bases unmatched. As DNA, the CDR3 is TGTGCCAGCAGTGAATCTAGCGGGAGCTCCTACGAGCAGTACTTC. Residues: CASSESSGSSYEQYF.

J is TRBJ2-2 and V is TRBV7-2; 7 bases are a match to TRBD2. The germline CDR1 and CDR2 sequences are SGHTA and FQGNSA. This CDR3 region has 16 residues. The V and J ends lost 0 bases and 7 bases, in that order; junction bases with no gene match: 8. CDR3 in DNA: TGTGCCAGCAGCTTAGCGCCCCAGCGGGGCGGCGGGGAGCTGTTTTTT. It specifies CASSLAPQRGGGELFF.

The table lists this clone with a count of one. The V call is TRBV15, the J call TRBJ2-7; D tentatively reads TRBD1 or TRBD2 (5 bases each). Germline V gene lookup returns CDR1 LNHNV and CDR2 YYDKDF (reference sequence). Trimming left V 1 base short and J 9 bases short, with 34 bases between. The CDR3 length is 20 residues. CDR3 in amino acids: CATSRGIPGPIEPTSIRQYF. CDR3 bases: TGTGCCACCAGCAGAGGAATCCCGGGACCGATTGAACCCACATCCATCCGGCAGTACTTC.

This clone was picked up a small number of times. The chain joins TRBV2 to TRBJ1-6; a possible D gene is TRBD1 (6 bases). CDR1 is SNHLY and CDR2 is FYNNEI in the germline V gene. V was cut by 4 bases and J by 11 bases, with 15 bases left in between. The CDR3 extends over 14 amino acids. The CDR3 nucleotides are TGTGCCAGCAGTGTTGGGGCAGGGGCGACACCCCTCCACTTT. Translation: CASSVGAGATPLHF.

The chain uses TRBV15 and TRBJ2-6; TRBD2 is a possible D gene (5 bases). V was cut by 0 bases and J by 1 base, with 7 bases left in between. The V gene's germline CDR1 is LNHNV and CDR2 YYDKDF (reference sequence). This CDR3 is 16 amino acids long. The CDR3 region has the DNA TGTGCCACCAGCAGAGATGGACTTTCTGGGGCCAACGTCCTGACTTTC. Translation: CATSRDGLSGANVLTF.

The rearrangement links TRBV2 to TRBJ1-3; D perhaps matches TRBD1 (5 bases). Deletions cut 4 bases from V and 0 bases from J, with 13 bases between. The germline CDR1 and CDR2 sequences are SNHLY and FYNNEI. This CDR3 is 16 amino acids long. For the CDR3, the DNA is TGTGCCAGCAGTGTCTCCGGGGCCTACTCTGGAAACACCATATATTTT. Translating gives CASSVSGAYSGNTIYF.

The gene calls are TRBV11-2 and TRBJ2-5; 7 bases agree with TRBD1. V was clipped by 4 bases and J by 1 base; unmatched bases: 6. Germline assignment: CDR1 SGHAT and CDR2 FQNNGV. The CDR3 totals 15 residues. CDR3 in amino acids: CASSSTGNPQETQYF. CDR3 nucleotides: TGTGCCAGCAGCTCGACAGGGAACCCCCAAGAGACCCAGTACTTC.

The V call is TRBV14, the J call TRBJ2-1; D is ambiguous. The V end lost 1 base, the J end lost 6 bases, and 10 bases lay between the germline ends. The length of the CDR3 is 14 residues. Germline loops: CDR1 SGHDN, CDR2 FVKESK. The CDR3 DNA reads as TGTGCCAGCAGCCAAGGACTCCTCGCCAATGAGCAGTTCTTC. This sequence encodes CASSQGLLANEQFF.

This chain uses TRBV5-1 with TRBJ1-1, with 7 bases that match TRBD1. Trimming removed 4 bases from V and 3 bases from J; junction bases left unmatched: 15. Germline V gene lookup returns CDR1 SGHRS and CDR2 YFSETQ. This CDR3 has 17 amino acids. The CDR3 nucleotides are TGCGCCAGCAGCATCGGGCAATTTGCAGGGGGGGACACTGAAGCTTTCTTT. Translating it yields CASSIGQFAGGDTEAFF.

The chain combines TRBV21-1 with TRBJ1-5; no check of the table's D call, TRBD1, against the DNA was made. TRBV21-1 is a pseudogene. CDR3 length: 16 residues. The CDR3 DNA reads TGTGCCAGCCTGGACAGGAGAACCGAGGGCAATCAGCCCCAGCATTTT. It specifies CASLDRRTEGNQPQHF.

This clone has only one observation. The V gene is TRBV7-6, the J gene TRBJ2-2; 11 bases are a match to TRBD1. The germline gives CDR1 SGHVS, CDR2 FNYEAQ. V trimming: 3 bases; J trimming: 3 bases; junction bases outside the gene matches: 6. This CDR3 has 17 amino acids. The CDR3 bases are TGTGCCAGCAGCTTTGTTCGGACAGGGGGCTACACCGGGGAGCTGTTTTTT. Translating gives CASSFVRTGGYTGELFF.

The gene calls are TRBV30 and TRBJ2-7; 7 nucleotides line up with TRBD1. In germline, CDR1 is GTSNPN, CDR2 SVGIG (reference sequence). CDR3 length equals 14 residues. V lost 2 bases and J lost 2; bases outside the gene matches: 6. CDR3 nucleotides: TGTGCCTGGAGTCTAGGACAGGCAACCTACGAGCAGTACTTC. The encoded protein is CAWSLGQATYEQYF.

V is TRBV10-3 and J is TRBJ1-1; no definite D call. CDR3 length: 13 residues. Germline V gene lookup returns CDR1 ENHRY and CDR2 SYGVKD. V was pared by 0 bases and J by 5 bases, with 7 bases between. CDR3 nucleotides: TGTGCCATCAGTGAGTCGGGGAGGACTGAAGCTTTCTTT. It encodes CAISESGRTEAFF.

The chain uses TRBV2 and TRBJ2-1, with a possible D match to TRBD2 (5 bases). V lost 3 bases, J lost 7 bases, and 10 bases lay in between. Germline assignment: CDR1 SNHLY and CDR2 FYNNEI. The CDR3 runs to 13 residues. The CDR3 DNA reads as TGTGCCAGCAGTGATGAGCGGCGTAATGAGCAGTTCTTC. Translating it yields CASSDERRNEQFF.

The rearrangement uses TRBV5-4 and TRBJ2-1; 9 bases agree with TRBD2. The CDR3 spans 15 residues. Looked up from germline, CDR1 is SGHNT and CDR2 is YYREEE (reference sequence). The V segment lost 7 bases and the J segment 5 bases; nucleotides outside the gene matches: 10. CDR3 loop: CASARSGGIDNEQFF. Written as DNA, the CDR3 is TGTGCCAGCGCGCGAAGCGGGGGGATTGACAATGAGCAGTTCTTC.

The chain carries TRBV5-5 and TRBJ1-2; 7 bases align to TRBD1. The CDR3 totals 14 residues. CDR1 is SGHKS and CDR2 is YYEKEE in the germline V gene (reference sequence). Trimming cost V 2 bases and J 5 bases; bases outside gene matches: 6. CDR3 protein: CASSLDRAWYGYTF. The CDR3, as DNA: TGTGCCAGCAGCTTAGACAGGGCGTGGTATGGCTACACCTTC.